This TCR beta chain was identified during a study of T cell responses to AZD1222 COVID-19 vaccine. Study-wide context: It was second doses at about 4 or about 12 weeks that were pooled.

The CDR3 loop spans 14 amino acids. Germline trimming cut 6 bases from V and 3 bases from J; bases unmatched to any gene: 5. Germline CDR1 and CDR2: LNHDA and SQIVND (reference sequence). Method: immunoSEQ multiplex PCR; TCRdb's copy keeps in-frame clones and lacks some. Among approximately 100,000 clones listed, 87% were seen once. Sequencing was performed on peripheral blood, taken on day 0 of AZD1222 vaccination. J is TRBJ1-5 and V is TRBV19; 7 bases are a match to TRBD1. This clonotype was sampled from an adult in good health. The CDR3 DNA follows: TGTGCCAGTAGCCCTACAGGGGACAATCAGCCCCAGCATTTT. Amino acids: CASSPTGDNQPQHF.